This passage covers 29 T cell receptor beta chains from one sample sequenced in a study of T cells in Graves' hyperthyroidism and ophthalmopathy. Amplification yielded TCR beta CDR3 regions, with RNA transcripts as the source. The TCR CDR3 first-round RT-PCR relied on the HTBI primer set. In TCRdb, the multiplex PCR reads were re-called with MiXCR into one record per CDR3 protein. The data hold 550,000 to 700,000 distinct CDR3 sequences, with approximately 44% observed a single time. Sequencing was carried out using peripheral blood or thyroid tissue (not recorded which). These receptors came from an adult woman with Graves' disease, either hyperthyroidism or ophthalmopathy (not recorded which).

This clonotype was recorded many times. The chain is built from TRBV10-3 and TRBJ1-1; D unclear. Germline CDR1 and CDR2: ENHRY and SYGVKD. V was cut by 0 bases and J by 0 bases, with 5 bases left in between. The CDR3 is 14 residues long. For the CDR3, the DNA is TGTGCCATCAGTGAGTCGGCAGTGAACACTGAAGCTTTCTTT. Translation: CAISESAVNTEAFF.

This clonotype was detected only a few times. The chain recombines TRBV10-3 with TRBJ1-6; no clear D gene. This CDR3 has 10 residues. Germline V gives CDR1 ENHRY, CDR2 SYGVKD. DNA of the CDR3: TGTGCTACCTATAATTCACCCCTCCACTTT. It is translated as CATYNSPLHF.

This chain uses TRBV2 with TRBJ2-2; TRBD2 matches 8 bases. This CDR3 region has 16 residues. The V gene's germline CDR1 is SNHLY and CDR2 FYNNEI. Trimming took 8 bases from V and 4 from J; bases not matched to a gene: 12. DNA of the CDR3: TGTGCCAGCCTGATGGAACTCGCGGGAGGCACCGGGGAGCTGTTTTTT. Its protein product is CASLMELAGGTGELFF.

In its sample, this clonotype was seen many times. This chain links TRBV9 with TRBJ2-5, with 9 bases aligning to TRBD2. Unmatched junction bases numbered 10, after V lost 4 bases and J lost 0 bases. This CDR3 contains 17 residues. Per the germline V gene, CDR1 is SGDLS and CDR2 is YYNGEE. CDR3 sequence (DNA): TGTGCCAGCAGCCCAAGACCCCTAGCGGGGTACCAAGAGACCCAGTACTTC. It is translated as CASSPRPLAGYQETQYF.

Ten or more counts support this clonotype. The chain recombines TRBV9 with TRBJ1-1; D not certain. This CDR3 spans 13 amino acids. The ends were cut back, 1 base at V and 5 bases at J, with 9 bases in the middle. Germline V gives CDR1 SGDLS, CDR2 YYNGEE. CDR3 DNA: TGTGCCAGCAGCGTAAGTGGGGAAACTGAAGCTTTCTTT. It is translated as CASSVSGETEAFF.

The chain is built from TRBV4-1 and TRBJ1-6; 8 bases line up with TRBD1. The CDR3 covers 18 residues. CDR1 and CDR2 from the germline V gene are MGHRA and YSYEKL. The V and J ends lost 0 bases and 7 bases, in that order; junction bases with no gene match: 11. The CDR3 nucleotides read TGCGCCAGCAGCCAAGAAACCCCCCGGACAGGGTGGAATTCACCCCTCCACTTT. Its translation: CASSQETPRTGWNSPLHF.

This clonotype has a count of ten or more. The rearrangement links TRBV11-2 to TRBJ2-7; 9 positions match TRBD2. V lost 4 bases to trimming and J lost 4 bases; unmatched junction nucleotides: 14. CDR3 length: 17 amino acids. Germline lookup yields CDR1 SGHAT and CDR2 FQNNGV. CDR3 nucleotide sequence: TGTGCCAGCAGCTCCCTTAGGAGCGGGAGGTCCCAATACGAGCAGTACTTC. This encodes CASSSLRSGRSQYEQYF.

This clonotype turned up a few times. The rearrangement uses TRBV29-1 and TRBJ2-1; 11 bases agree with TRBD2. CDR3 length equals 12 residues. Germline trimming cut 7 bases from V and 7 bases from J; bases unmatched to any gene: 3. Germline-derived CDR1 and CDR2 are SQVTM and ANQGSEA. The CDR3, as DNA: TGCAGCGGAAGACTAGCGGGAAATGAGCAGTTCTTC. Translation gives CSGRLAGNEQFF.

The chain uses TRBV7-9 and TRBJ1-1; D is undetermined. Trimming cost V 1 base and J 9 bases, with 6 bases left between them. CDR1 is SEHNR and CDR2 is FQNEAQ in the germline V gene (reference sequence). There are 11 residues in the CDR3. For the CDR3, the DNA is TGTGCCAGCAGCTTAGTGATTCAAGCTTTCTTT. Translated, it gives CASSLVIQAFF.

V is TRBV2 and J is TRBJ2-6; D is unresolved. CDR1 is SNHLY, CDR2 FYNNEI, per germline. The ends were cut back, 4 bases at V and 4 bases at J, with 11 bases in the middle. The CDR3 has 15 residues. The CDR3 coding sequence is TGTGCCAGCAGTGTTCGGGTAGCAGGGGCCAACGTCCTGACTTTC. Amino acids: CASSVRVAGANVLTF.

This chain connects TRBV5-1 to TRBJ1-5; D is unresolved. CDR1 and CDR2 from the germline V gene are SGHRS and YFSETQ. V was clipped by 4 bases and J by 5 bases, with 19 bases between them. The CDR3 loop spans 16 amino acids. CDR3: CASSQVGWALHQPQHF. The CDR3 bases are TGCGCCAGCAGCCAAGTGGGGTGGGCACTCCATCAGCCCCAGCATTTT.

This clonotype occurred a few times. The chain couples TRBV28 to TRBJ2-2; 9 bases match TRBD1. There are 12 residues in the CDR3. CDR1 and CDR2 from the germline V gene are MDHEN and SYDVKM. The junction had 5 bases not matched to a gene; V was cut back by 6 bases and J by 12 bases. This CDR3 reads CASSYRGRKLFF. The DNA for the CDR3 is TGTGCCAGCAGCTACAGGGGGCGCAAGCTGTTTTTT.

Points on this clonotype: Its ends do not fully match the called genes, so a read error is possible. V usage is TRBV7-6 and J usage is TRBJ2-5; 7 bases line up with TRBD1. The CDR3 totals 14 residues. The germline CDR1 and CDR2 sequences are SGHVS and FNYEAQ. The CDR3 region is CASRGTDQGDTQHF. The CDR3 region has the DNA TGTGCCAGCAGGGGGACAGACCAAGGGGATACCCAGCACTTC. Combining the CDR3 with reference TRBV7-6 and TRBJ2-5 gives the whole variable domain GAGVSQSPRYKVTKRGQDVALRCDPISGHVSLYWYRQALGQGPEFLTYFNYEAQQDKSGLPNDRFSAERPEGSISTLTIQRTEQRDSAMYRCASRGTDQGDTQHFGPGTRLLVL.

The chain joins TRBV5-6 to TRBJ2-5; no firm D call. V was cut by 2 bases and J by 11 bases, with 10 bases left in between. Germline CDR1 is SGHDT and CDR2 is YYEEEE. This CDR3 is 11 amino acids long. CDR3 amino acids: CASSFESNQYF. The CDR3 nucleotides read TGTGCCAGCAGCTTTGAGAGCAATCAGTACTTC.

This chain links TRBV2 with TRBJ1-4; 9 bases fit TRBD1. There are 14 residues in the CDR3. Germline loops: CDR1 SNHLY, CDR2 FYNNEI. V shed 6 bases and J 8 bases; nucleotides not matched to a gene: 7. The CDR3 region is CASSEQGATEKLFF. The DNA of the CDR3 is TGTGCCAGCAGCGAACAGGGGGCAACGGAAAAACTGTTTTTT.

In the case of this clonotype: A much larger clone lies a single base off, so this may be a read error. The V and J genes are TRBV12-5 and TRBJ1-1, with D hard to call. CDR1 and CDR2 (germline): LGHNT, FRNRAP. V lost 3 bases and J 8 bases, leaving 10 bases between the germline ends. CDR3 length: 12 amino acids. The CDR3 loop is CASGFVGTEAFF. The CDR3 nucleotides are TGTGCTAGTGGTTTCGTGGGAACCGAAGCTTTCTTT.

The table lists this clonotype with many counts. This rearrangement joins TRBV24-1 to TRBJ2-5, with D possibly called TRBD1 or TRBD2 (6 bases each). The CDR3 is made up of 15 amino acids. V was pared by 1 base and J by 5 bases, with 13 bases between. CDR1 KGHDR and CDR2 SFDVKD come from the germline V gene. For the CDR3, the DNA is TGTGCCACCAGTGATTTAAGGGGGGCTGGGGAGACCCAGTACTTC. This translates into CATSDLRGAGETQYF.

This clonotype was recorded at least ten times. The chain couples TRBV29-1 to TRBJ2-2; no clear D. Trimming stripped 3 bases from V and 5 bases from J, with 10 bases between. The CDR3 loop spans 13 amino acids. CDR1 is SQVTM, CDR2 ANQGSEA, per germline. This CDR3 is CSVDAQATGELFF. In nucleotides, the CDR3 is TGCAGCGTTGACGCCCAGGCTACCGGGGAGCTGTTTTTT.

About this clonotype itself: The conserved final phenylalanine or tryptophan is absent from the CDR3, which likely points to a read error. The DNA is left out, because the CDR3 cannot be placed on it with certainty; the CDR3 is given as TCRdb lists it. The chain employs TRBV19 and TRBJ2-6; the D call TRBD1 from the table was never checked on the DNA. CDR1 is LNHDA, CDR2 SQIVND, per germline (reference sequence). The CDR3 is made up of 8 amino acids, end residues included. The CDR3 region is CASRRTFR.

This clonotype came up many times. This chain connects TRBV7-2 to TRBJ2-5; TRBD2 matches at 9 bases. V trimming: 1 base; J trimming: 7 bases; junction bases outside the gene matches: 13. Germline assignment: CDR1 SGHTA and CDR2 FQGNSA. The CDR3 runs to 17 residues. This CDR3 reads CASSLESVWRREGTQYF. The CDR3 DNA sequence: TGTGCCAGCAGCTTAGAGTCCGTATGGAGGCGGGAGGGGACCCAGTACTTC. The entire variable domain, with the rest obtained from reference TRBV7-2 and TRBJ2-5, is as follows: GAGVSQSPSNKVTEKGKDVELRCDPISGHTALYWYRQSLGQGLEFLIYFQGNSAPDKSGLPSDRFSAERTGGSVSTLTIQRTQQEDSAVYLCASSLESVWRREGTQYFGPGTRLLVL.

This clonotype was recorded at least ten times. V usage is TRBV5-1 and J usage is TRBJ2-7; D is uncertain. From germline, CDR1 is SGHRS and CDR2 YFSETQ. This CDR3 has 12 amino acids. The germline V and J ends were trimmed by 0 bases and 7 bases, with 8 bases remaining between them. The CDR3 DNA reads as TGCGCCAGCAGCTTGGCCTCAACTGAGCAGTACTTC. It is translated as CASSLASTEQYF.

Many counts were recorded for this clonotype. The CDR3 region has the DNA TGTGCCAGCAGTGGGGACAGGGGAACCTACGAGCAGTACTTC. It specifies CASSGDRGTYEQYF. The J gene is TRBJ2-7, the V gene TRBV12-3 or TRBV12-4; 10 bases agree with TRBD1. J gave up 2 bases and V 5 bases, and 3 bases lay outside the gene matches. This CDR3 has 14 residues.

This clonotype was seen only a few times. V usage is TRBV30 and J usage is TRBJ1-4; the D is unclear. V shed 1 base and J shed 11 bases, with 17 bases lying between them. This CDR3 comprises 14 residues. CDR1 GTSNPN and CDR2 SVGIG come from the germline V gene (reference sequence). This CDR3 is CAWSGATATGKLFF. The CDR3 nucleotides read TGTGCCTGGAGTGGGGCGACCGCCACGGGGAAACTGTTTTTT.

This clonotype showed up many times. The chain couples TRBV7-2 to TRBJ2-7; no firm D call. V was shortened by 7 bases and J by 7 bases, with 20 bases between the two germline ends. This CDR3 region has 14 residues. Germline lookup yields CDR1 SGHTA and CDR2 FQGNSA. The CDR3: CASTSGPYLGEQYF. Here the CDR3 DNA reads TGTGCCAGCACCTCCGGGCCCTACCTGGGAGAGCAGTACTTC.

A remark on this clonotype: Being one base from a much bigger clone, this may be a read error. The chain couples TRBV4-1 to TRBJ1-3, with a tentative D call TRBD1 (5 bases). Germline CDR1 is MGHRA and CDR2 is YSYEKL. The CDR3 sequence is 15 residues long. With 3 bases removed from V and 5 bases from J, the gap between germline ends came to 14 bases. CDR3 bases: TGCGCCAGCAGCCAGGGTGGGGGAGGGCGAAACACCATATATTTT. Translated, it gives CASSQGGGGRNTIYF.

V and J are TRBV7-8 and TRBJ1-2, with 7 bases fitting TRBD1. V dropped 6 bases and J dropped 4; count of bases not matched to a gene: 8. The CDR3 runs to 14 residues. The germline V gene has CDR1 SGHVS and CDR2 FQNEAQ. The CDR3, as DNA: TGTGCCAGCAGGACTACACAGGGGATCTATGGCTACACCTTC. Amino acids: CASRTTQGIYGYTF.

This clonotype was recorded many times. The chain uses TRBV11-1 and TRBJ2-5; D might be TRBD1 or TRBD2, each matching 5 bases. The CDR3 has 16 residues. Germline V gene lookup returns CDR1 SGHAT and CDR2 FQDESV (reference sequence). With 7 bases removed from V and 1 base from J, the gap between germline ends came to 19 bases. CDR3 DNA sequence: TGTGCCAGCAACGGACATTCAGGGAGCTTCCAAGAGACCCAGTACTTC. Translating it yields CASNGHSGSFQETQYF.

The J gene is TRBJ2-2, the V gene TRBV7-3, with 8 nucleotides matching TRBD1. Germline trimming cut 6 bases from V and 3 bases from J; bases unmatched to any gene: 12. This CDR3 is 17 amino acids long. Germline V lookup: CDR1 SGHTA, CDR2 FQGTGA. CDR3 loop: CASSARDRLGDTGELFF. CDR3 bases: TGTGCCAGCAGTGCCCGGGACAGGTTGGGTGACACCGGGGAGCTGTTTTTT.

The sample holds many counts of this clonotype. The V call is TRBV29-1, the J call TRBJ1-2, with 8 bases fitting TRBD1. The germline V gene has CDR1 SQVTM and CDR2 ANQGSEA. The V segment lost 6 bases and the J segment 5 bases; nucleotides outside the gene matches: 14. The CDR3 extends over 15 amino acids. The CDR3 is CSVAASRDRSYGYTF. The CDR3 nucleotides read TGCAGCGTCGCGGCTTCCCGGGACAGGTCGTATGGCTACACCTTC. Full variable domain (remainder filled in from reference TRBV29-1 and TRBJ1-2): SAVISQKPSRDICQRGTSLTIQCQVDSQVTMMFWYRQQPGQSLTLIATANQGSEATYESGFVIDKFPISRPNLTFSTLTVSNMSPEDSSIYLCSVAASRDRSYGYTFGSGTRLTVV.